The clone carrying this TCR beta chain appeared many times. The data originate from a study of CD8+CD57+ T cells in acquired aplastic anemia. Looked up from germline, CDR1 is LNHDA and CDR2 is SQIVND (reference sequence). This CDR3 spans 15 amino acids. Germline trimming cut 6 bases from V and 4 bases from J; bases unmatched to any gene: 8. Both TCR beta VDJ combination and CDR3 sequence profiling were carried out. Genomic DNA was the template for this profiling. TCRdb analysed the reads with MiXCR anew, one entry per CDR3 protein. Of some 190,000 distinct CDR3 sequences in the sample, approximately 46% were seen once.

The sample consisted of sorted CD4+, CD8+, or CD8+CD57+ T cells (not recorded which) from PBMCs. The clonotype comes from a human donor in good health. The chain employs TRBV19 and TRBJ2-3; 9 positions agree with TRBD1. CDR3 DNA sequence: TGTGCCAGTAGCAGGCCGGGACAGGGATCAGATACGCAGTATTTT. It yields the protein CASSRPGQGSDTQYF.